Shown below are 29 T cell receptor beta chains from a single sample sequenced in a study of OX40 agonist ivuxolimab in advanced cancers. Here immunoSEQ multiplex PCR was the method, and the copy in TCRdb shows in-frame clones only, minus some. The table includes roughly 9,400 clones, 65% to 75% detected once. Source: CD4+ or CD8+ T cells sorted from blood, taken in a trial of the OX40 agonist ivuxolimab. The receptors were sampled from an adult with an advanced solid tumor such as melanoma, head and neck, liver or kidney cancer.

The genes are TRBV7-8 and TRBJ2-1; D is possibly TRBD2 (6 bases). The CDR3 runs 16 residues. With 5 bases removed from V and 5 bases from J, the gap between germline ends came to 19 bases. Germline lookup yields CDR1 SGHVS and CDR2 FQNEAQ. Here the CDR3 reads CASSPKASGSHNEQFF. In nucleotides, the CDR3 is TGTGCCAGCAGCCCGAAGGCGAGCGGGTCCCACAATGAGCAGTTCTTC.

V gene TRBV7-9 combines with J gene TRBJ2-3, with D maybe TRBD1 (5 bases). The germline V gene has CDR1 SEHNR and CDR2 FQNEAQ (reference sequence). CDR3 length equals 12 residues. Trimming left V 6 bases short and J 9 bases short, with 13 bases between. The CDR3 DNA sequence: TGTGCCAGCAGTTCGACAGCTCGGACGCAGTATTTT. Amino acids: CASSSTARTQYF. Combining the CDR3 with reference TRBV7-9 and TRBJ2-3 gives the whole variable domain DTGVSQNPRHKITKRGQNVTFRCDPISEHNRLYWYRQTLGQGPEFLTYFQNEAQLEKSRLLSDRFSAERPKGSFSTLEIQRTEQGDSAMYLCASSSTARTQYFGPGTRLTVL.

This chain uses TRBV4-3 with TRBJ2-7, with 11 nucleotides matching TRBD2. V gave up 0 bases and J gave up 5 bases; unmatched junction bases: 6. This CDR3 region has 16 residues. The germline CDR1 and CDR2 sequences are LGHNA and YSLEER. DNA of the CDR3: TGCGCCAGCAGCCAAGAGCCACTAGCGGGGGTGAACGAGCAGTACTTC. Translating it yields CASSQEPLAGVNEQYF.

This clone is medium-sized within its sample. The V and J genes are TRBV5-8 and TRBJ2-1; D unresolved. Trimming stripped 4 bases from V and 3 bases from J, with 8 bases between. The CDR3 contains 13 residues. Germline values: CDR1 SGHTS, CDR2 YDEGEE. This CDR3 reads CASSLLNYNEQFF. The CDR3 coding sequence is TGTGCCAGCAGCCTGTTAAACTACAATGAGCAGTTCTTC. Looking up the rest from reference TRBV5-8 and TRBJ2-1 gives the full variable domain: EAGVTQSPTHLIKTRGQQATLRCSPISGHTSVYWYQQALGLGLQFLLWYDEGEERNRGNFPPRFSGRQFPNYSSELNVNALELEDSALYLCASSLLNYNEQFFGPGTRLTVL.

The V gene is TRBV4-3, the J gene TRBJ1-6; D is possibly TRBD1 (5 bases). The germline gives CDR1 LGHNA, CDR2 YSLEER. CDR3 length: 14 amino acids. V shed 0 bases and J shed 6 bases, with 6 bases lying between them. The DNA of the CDR3 is TGCGCCAGCAGCCAAGACAGGGTTAATTCACCCCTCCACTTT. Translating it yields CASSQDRVNSPLHF.

This chain links TRBV27 with TRBJ1-6; TRBD1 matches at 7 bases. Germline V gives CDR1 MNHEY, CDR2 SMNVEV (reference sequence). This CDR3 has 14 amino acids. The junction had 8 bases not matched to a gene; V was cut back by 5 bases and J by 10 bases. This CDR3 is CASSPGTVTSPLHF. The CDR3 coding sequence is TGTGCCAGCAGTCCCGGGACAGTGACCTCACCCCTCCACTTT.

The chain carries TRBV27 and TRBJ2-1, with 11 bases matching TRBD2. The V segment lost 6 bases and the J segment 5 bases; nucleotides outside the gene matches: 15. From germline, CDR1 is MNHEY and CDR2 SMNVEV (reference sequence). This CDR3 spans 18 amino acids. The CDR3 loop is CASSELYGSGGENNEQFF. The DNA of the CDR3 is TGTGCCAGCAGCGAACTCTATGGTAGCGGGGGGGAAAACAATGAGCAGTTCTTC.

This clone came up once. This chain joins TRBV10-2 and TRBJ2-1; D is possibly TRBD2 (6 bases). Germline V CDR1 and CDR2: WSHSY, SAAADI. This CDR3 is 15 amino acids long. V lost 4 bases and J 0 bases, leaving 10 bases between the germline ends. The CDR3 DNA reads TGCGCCAGCAGTGTTAGCGGAAGCTCCTACAATGAGCAGTTCTTC. Its protein is CASSVSGSSYNEQFF.

This clone was observed a few times. Other DNA sequences in this specimen translate into the identical CDR3. The chain couples TRBV12-2 to TRBJ2-1; TRBD2 was called by the table and not checked on the DNA. TRBV12-2 is deemed a pseudogene. The CDR3 covers 14 residues. The CDR3 nucleotides are TGTGCCAGTCGCGCTGGGAGCTCCTACAATGAGCAGTTCTTC. Amino acid sequence: CASRAGSSYNEQFF.

CDR3: CASSQDEGEYEQYF. CDR3 bases: TGCGCCAGCAGCCAAGACGAGGGTGAGTACGAGCAGTACTTC. This sequence joins TRBV4-3 and TRBJ2-7, with D maybe TRBD2 (5 bases). V was cut by 0 bases and J by 4 bases, with 10 bases left in between. Germline loops: CDR1 LGHNA, CDR2 YSLEER. The CDR3 covers 14 residues.

There are a few counts of this clone. The V call is TRBV9, the J call TRBJ2-2; D not certain. The CDR3 extends over 13 amino acids. From germline, CDR1 is SGDLS and CDR2 YYNGEE. V was clipped by 4 bases and J by 1 base, with 5 bases between them. Here the CDR3 DNA reads TGTGCCAGCAGCTACCTGAACACCGGGGAGCTGTTTTTT. The encoded protein is CASSYLNTGELFF.

The sample holds one count of this clone. V and J are TRBV4-1 and TRBJ2-1; D gene ambiguous. Germline V gives CDR1 MGHRA, CDR2 YSYEKL. The CDR3 runs to 14 residues. V lost 1 base, J lost 8 bases, and 12 bases lay in between. As DNA, the CDR3 is TGCGCCAGCAGCCAAGGGTTAGGCGGCGATGAGCAGTTCTTC. This translates into CASSQGLGGDEQFF.

The V and J genes are TRBV4-3 and TRBJ2-1; D is undetermined. Between the trimmed V and J ends, which lost 0 bases and 7 bases, there was a span of 7 bases. The CDR3 loop spans 13 amino acids. Germline values: CDR1 LGHNA, CDR2 YSLEER. CDR3 in amino acids: CASSQDSGNEQFF. CDR3 nucleotides: TGCGCCAGCAGCCAAGACTCTGGTAATGAGCAGTTCTTC.

The V call is TRBV19, the J call TRBJ2-1, with D uncertain. Trimming removed 8 bases from V and 0 bases from J, with 14 bases in between. The CDR3 sequence is 15 residues long. Looked up from germline, CDR1 is LNHDA and CDR2 is SQIVND (reference sequence). This CDR3 reads CASAVGPSSYNEQFF. The CDR3, as DNA: TGTGCCAGTGCTGTCGGGCCAAGCTCCTACAATGAGCAGTTCTTC.

The genes are TRBV19 and TRBJ2-7; 7 bases fit TRBD1. Looked up from germline, CDR1 is LNHDA and CDR2 is SQIVND (reference sequence). This CDR3 spans 14 amino acids. V was pared by 5 bases and J by 1 base, with 5 bases of the junction left unmatched. In nucleotides, the CDR3 is TGTGCCAGTAGTCCACGGGACAGTTCCTACGAGCAGTACTTC. Amino acids: CASSPRDSSYEQYF.

The chain couples TRBV5-1 to TRBJ2-7; the match to TRBD2 covers 7 bases. The ends lost 3 bases at V and 0 bases at J; junction bases unmatched: 15. From germline, CDR1 is SGHRS and CDR2 YFSETQ. The length of the CDR3 is 18 residues. The CDR3 reads CASSWPPRRGLSSYEQYF. In DNA, the CDR3 is TGCGCCAGCAGCTGGCCCCCCCGGCGGGGACTAAGCTCCTACGAGCAGTACTTC.

The gene calls are TRBV7-9 and TRBJ1-4; D perhaps matches TRBD1 (5 bases). The length of the CDR3 is 15 residues. Deletions cut 5 bases from V and 3 bases from J, with 13 bases between. Germline V lookup: CDR1 SEHNR, CDR2 FQNEAQ (reference sequence). The CDR3 sequence: CASSTFGGANEKLFF. The CDR3 bases are TGTGCCAGCAGCACTTTCGGGGGGGCTAATGAAAAACTGTTTTTT.

This clone occurred a few times. CDR3 sequence (DNA): TGCGCCAGCAGCTTGGAGGGCGGGAACTACGAGCAGTACTTC. Amino acids: CASSLEGGNYEQYF. V is TRBV5-1 and J is TRBJ2-7; maybe TRBD2 (6 bases). Germline V lookup: CDR1 SGHRS, CDR2 YFSETQ. V gave up 0 bases and J gave up 3 bases, with 10 bases separating them. This CDR3 is 14 amino acids long.

The V and J genes are TRBV9 and TRBJ2-2; weak D call: TRBD1 (5 bases). V was shortened by 0 bases and J by 5 bases, with 8 bases between the two germline ends. The CDR3 has 14 residues. CDR1 is SGDLS, CDR2 YYNGEE, per germline. The CDR3 DNA reads TGTGCCAGCAGCGTAGACAGGCGGACCGGGGAGCTGTTTTTT. Amino acids: CASSVDRRTGELFF.

The table lists this clone with a count of one. The chain joins TRBV6-1 to TRBJ2-2, with 7 nucleotides matching TRBD2. Looked up from germline, CDR1 is MNHNS and CDR2 is SASEGT. This CDR3 spans 15 amino acids. V lost 2 bases, J lost 6 bases, and 6 bases stayed unmatched. CDR3 amino acids: CASSEWREGPGELFF. As DNA, the CDR3 is TGTGCCAGCAGTGAATGGAGGGAGGGCCCCGGGGAGCTGTTTTTT.

This chain joins TRBV6-5 and TRBJ2-3; D is ambiguous. The CDR3 has 13 amino acids. Germline V gene sequence: CDR1 MNHEY, CDR2 SVGAGI. Trimming took 0 bases from V and 7 from J, leaving 8 bases between them. CDR3 nucleotides: TGTGCCAGCAGTTACTCGCCCGGTTATACGCAGTATTTT. Its translation is CASSYSPGYTQYF.

The genes are TRBV7-9 and TRBJ1-1, with D possibly being TRBD1 (5 bases). Trimming took 5 bases from V and 1 from J, leaving 14 bases between them. Germline CDR1 reads SEHNR; CDR2 reads FQNEAQ (reference sequence). The CDR3 is 15 residues long. The CDR3 DNA reads as TGTGCCAGCAGCCTCCCGGGGCACCCGAACACTGAAGCTTTCTTT. Translation gives CASSLPGHPNTEAFF. Based on the CDR3 plus reference TRBV7-9 and TRBJ1-1, the full variable domain is DTGVSQNPRHKITKRGQNVTFRCDPISEHNRLYWYRQTLGQGPEFLTYFQNEAQLEKSRLLSDRFSAERPKGSFSTLEIQRTEQGDSAMYLCASSLPGHPNTEAFFGQGTRLTVV.

The chain combines TRBV7-8 with TRBJ2-1, with D unresolved. The CDR3 totals 13 residues. The germline CDR1 and CDR2 sequences are SGHVS and FQNEAQ. Trimming removed 5 bases at V and 3 bases at J, with 8 bases between. In nucleotides, the CDR3 is TGTGCCAGCAGCCCACGGCACTACAATGAGCAGTTCTTC. Translating it yields CASSPRHYNEQFF. The full variable domain, rest sourced from reference TRBV7-8 and TRBJ2-1, is GAGVSQSPRYKVAKRGQDVALRCDPISGHVSLFWYQQALGQGPEFLTYFQNEAQLDKSGLPSDRFFAERPEGSVSTLKIQRTQQEDSAVYLCASSPRHYNEQFFGPGTRLTVL.

This chain connects TRBV11-1 to TRBJ2-5, with a possible D match to TRBD2 (5 bases). Trimming took 0 bases from V and 0 from J, leaving 8 bases between them. CDR1 is SGHAT and CDR2 is FQDESV in the germline V gene (reference sequence). The CDR3 is 15 residues long. The CDR3 spells CASSLASGHQETQYF. In DNA, the CDR3 is TGTGCCAGCAGCTTAGCCAGCGGCCACCAAGAGACCCAGTACTTC.

The chain combines TRBV6-6 with TRBJ1-2; no clear D gene. Germline V gene data show CDR1 as MNHNY and CDR2 as SVGAGI (reference sequence). Trimming cost V 6 bases and J 4 bases, with 18 bases left between them. CDR3 length: 15 amino acids. This chain's CDR3 is CASSAEGTPLYGYTF. CDR3 sequence (DNA): TGTGCCAGCAGCGCGGAGGGAACGCCCCTCTATGGCTACACCTTC.

This chain connects TRBV5-1 to TRBJ2-1; no firm D call. Trimming stripped 1 base from V and 2 bases from J, with 4 bases between. This CDR3 has 13 amino acids. In germline, CDR1 is SGHRS, CDR2 YFSETQ. The CDR3 coding sequence is TGCGCCAGCAGCTTGAGGGCCTACAATGAGCAGTTCTTC. Translated, it gives CASSLRAYNEQFF.

The sample holds a few counts of this clone. This sequence joins TRBV28 and TRBJ2-1, with 7 bases that match TRBD1. Germline V CDR1 and CDR2: MDHEN, SYDVKM. This CDR3 contains 17 residues. V shed 6 bases, J shed 2 bases, and the junction held 13 bases outside the gene matches. The CDR3 sequence is CASSLLGGRRAYNEQFF. In DNA form, the CDR3 reads TGTGCCAGCAGCCTATTAGGGGGCCGGCGGGCCTACAATGAGCAGTTCTTC. Full variable domain (remainder filled in from reference TRBV28 and TRBJ2-1): DVKVTQSSRYLVKRTGEKVFLECVQDMDHENMFWYRQDPGLGLRLIYFSYDVKMKEKGDIPEGYSVSREKKERFSLILESASTNQTSMYLCASSLLGGRRAYNEQFFGPGTRLTVL.

The V gene is TRBV27, the J gene TRBJ2-1; D is uncertain. Germline V gives CDR1 MNHEY, CDR2 SMNVEV (reference sequence). Trimming took 4 bases from V and 5 from J, leaving 9 bases between them. The CDR3 has 13 amino acids. Here the CDR3 DNA reads TGTGCCAGCAGTTCGGACGGCAACAATGAGCAGTTCTTC. Protein product: CASSSDGNNEQFF.

This clone showed up just a few times. The chain recombines TRBV6-5 with TRBJ2-5; D gene uncertain. The germline V gene has CDR1 MNHEY and CDR2 SVGAGI. The CDR3 has 11 amino acids. Trimming removed 7 bases from V and 5 bases from J, with 8 bases in between. The CDR3 region is CASTLGETQYF. The CDR3, as DNA: TGTGCCAGCACCTTGGGGGAGACCCAGTACTTC.